Listed below are T cell receptor beta chains from one sample, sequenced in a study of Tregs in tolerant kidney transplant recipients. Sequencing was performed with immunoSEQ multiplex PCR; in TCRdb, only in-frame clones are kept and a portion is missing. The repertoire holds hundreds of thousands of clones, with 80% to 85% as singletons. Material for sequencing was CD4+ T cells from blood. Receptors were obtained from a human donor in good health. The CDR3 runs from the conserved cysteine through the conserved F or W. Each record gives: clone size, D gene, V gene, J gene, CDR3 protein, CDR3 DNA. A D gene is named only where the DNA matches it firmly. Clone size, where shown, is once, few, many, or a class for clones that have expanded.

size: few; D: .; V: TRBV5-6; J: TRBJ2-7; CDR3: CASRLRASSYEQYF; DNA: TGTGCCAGCAGACTCCGGGCCAGCTCCTACGAGCAGTACTTC
size: .; D: .; V: TRBV6-1; J: TRBJ2-7; CDR3: CASSEAWQGPFEQYF; DNA: TGTGCCAGCAGTGAAGCTTGGCAGGGGCCCTTCGAGCAGTACTTC
size: .; D: .; V: TRBV4-1; J: TRBJ1-2; CDR3: CASNLRTGAYGYTF; DNA: TGCGCCAGCAACCTAAGGACGGGGGCTTATGGCTACACCTTC
size: .; D: .; V: TRBV4-1; J: TRBJ1-5; CDR3: CASSQGEVGQPQHF; DNA: TGCGCCAGCAGCCAAGGGGAGGTCGGCCAGCCCCAGCATTTT
size: .; D: TRBD1; V: TRBV2; J: TRBJ2-6; CDR3: CASTGTGVSGANVLTF; DNA: TGTGCCAGCACCGGGACAGGGGTTTCTGGGGCCAACGTCCTGACTTTC
size: .; D: TRBD1; V: TRBV6-6; J: TRBJ1-1; CDR3: CASRGQGAGDTEAFF; DNA: TGTGCCAGCAGAGGACAGGGGGCGGGGGACACTGAAGCTTTCTTT
size: .; D: .; V: TRBV18; J: TRBJ2-7; CDR3: CASSPDFGVLSEQYF; DNA: TGTGCCAGCTCACCAGATTTCGGGGTATTGAGCGAGCAGTACTTC
size: once; D: .; V: TRBV18; J: TRBJ2-7; CDR3: CASGQQSYEQYF; DNA: TGTGCCAGCGGACAGCAATCCTACGAGCAGTACTTC
size: few; D: TRBD2; V: TRBV13; J: TRBJ2-7; CDR3: CASSHASERGGTYEQYF; DNA: TGTGCCAGCAGCCACGCCTCTGAGCGGGGGGGAACCTACGAGCAGTACTTC
size: .; D: TRBD2; V: TRBV4-1; J: TRBJ2-3; CDR3: CASSHDGGASDTQYF; DNA: TGCGCCAGCAGCCATGACGGGGGGGCCTCAGATACGCAGTATTTT
size: .; D: .; V: TRBV2; J: TRBJ2-6; CDR3: CASSQGQTSGANVLTF; DNA: TGTGCCAGCAGCCAAGGACAGACCTCTGGGGCCAACGTCCTGACTTTC
size: .; D: .; V: TRBV7-9; J: TRBJ1-2; CDR3: CASSPREGHYGYTF; DNA: TGTGCCAGCAGCCCCCGCGAGGGACACTATGGCTACACCTTC
size: once; D: TRBD1; V: TRBV13; J: TRBJ2-3; CDR3: CASSPGQYTDTQYF; DNA: TGTGCCAGCAGCCCGGGACAGTACACAGATACGCAGTATTTT
size: .; D: .; V: TRBV29-1; J: TRBJ1-1; CDR3: CSVGDRNTEAFF; DNA: TGCAGCGTTGGCGACCGGAACACTGAAGCTTTCTTT
size: .; D: .; V: TRBV5-4; J: TRBJ2-3; CDR3: CASPSGTGGADTQYF; DNA: TGTGCCAGTCCTTCGGGGACCGGGGGAGCAGATACGCAGTATTTT
size: few; D: .; V: TRBV6-5; J: TRBJ2-7; CDR3: CASSYARSQTYEQYF; DNA: TGTGCCAGCAGTTACGCCCGCAGTCAGACCTACGAGCAGTACTTC
size: .; D: .; V: TRBV6-1; J: TRBJ1-3; CDR3: CASKHGQGAGNTIYF; DNA: TGTGCCAGCAAACACGGGCAGGGTGCTGGAAACACCATATATTTT
size: once; D: TRBD1; V: TRBV2; J: TRBJ1-5; CDR3: CASSELWGQGRFQPQHF; DNA: TGTGCCAGCAGTGAATTGTGGGGACAGGGGAGGTTTCAGCCCCAGCATTTT
size: .; D: .; V: TRBV30; J: TRBJ1-2; CDR3: CAWSVRPPGDYTF; DNA: TGTGCCTGGAGTGTACGCCCCCCCGGGGACTACACCTTC
size: .; D: TRBD2; V: TRBV29-1; J: TRBJ2-5; CDR3: CSALQLAEAETQYF; DNA: TGTAGCGCGCTACAACTAGCGGAGGCCGAGACCCAGTACTTC
size: .; D: .; V: TRBV10-1; J: TRBJ1-1; CDR3: CASSESSAGSTEAFF; DNA: TGCGCCAGCAGTGAGTCCTCGGCAGGGAGCACTGAAGCTTTCTTT
size: few; D: .; V: TRBV5-4; J: TRBJ2-6; CDR3: CASSPARAGANVLTF; DNA: TGTGCCAGCAGCCCCGCCCGCGCTGGGGCCAACGTCCTGACTTTC
size: .; D: .; V: TRBV5-6; J: TRBJ1-6; CDR3: CASSLSIGGSPLHF; DNA: TGTGCCAGCAGCTTGAGCATTGGGGGTTCACCCCTCCACTTT
size: .; D: TRBD1; V: TRBV5-1; J: TRBJ2-5; CDR3: CASSGKTGVETQYF; DNA: TGCGCCAGCAGCGGTAAGACAGGGGTGGAGACCCAGTACTTC
size: once; D: .; V: TRBV13; J: TRBJ1-3; CDR3: CASSPLGRGRGGTIYF; DNA: TGTGCCAGCAGCCCCCTGGGTCGGGGAAGGGGTGGCACCATATATTTT
size: .; D: TRBD1; V: TRBV4-1; J: TRBJ2-1; CDR3: CASSQVRQGPYNEQFF; DNA: TGCGCCAGCAGCCAAGTGCGACAGGGCCCTTACAATGAGCAGTTCTTC
size: once; D: .; V: TRBV5-6; J: TRBJ2-3; CDR3: CASSLGSVRVTDTQYF; DNA: TGTGCCAGCAGCTTGGGCAGCGTTCGAGTAACAGATACGCAGTATTTT
size: .; D: .; V: TRBV6-5; J: TRBJ2-2; CDR3: CASSYEAGANTGELFF; DNA: TGTGCCAGCAGTTACGAGGCGGGGGCCAACACCGGGGAGCTGTTTTTT
size: .; D: .; V: TRBV18; J: TRBJ1-1; CDR3: CASSPVQGVYTEAFF; DNA: TGTGCCAGCTCACCGGTACAGGGTGTCTACACTGAAGCTTTCTTT
size: .; D: TRBD1; V: TRBV10-1; J: TRBJ2-1; CDR3: CAIPTGQRYNEQFF; DNA: TGCGCCATCCCGACGGGACAGCGCTACAATGAGCAGTTCTTC
size: .; D: TRBD1; V: TRBV4-1; J: TRBJ1-5; CDR3: CASSPGTASFNQPQHF; DNA: TGCGCCAGCAGCCCAGGGACAGCGTCCTTTAATCAGCCCCAGCATTTT